This is a list of T cell receptor beta chains from one sample in a study of OX40 agonist ivuxolimab in advanced cancers. Sequencing used immunoSEQ multiplex PCR; TCRdb keeps in-frame clones, though not all of them. The repertoire holds around 69,000 clones, with roughly 87% as singletons. Material: CD4+ or CD8+ T cells sorted from blood, obtained in a trial of the OX40 agonist ivuxolimab. These receptors were collected from an adult with an advanced solid tumor such as melanoma, head and neck, liver or kidney cancer. The CDR3 runs from the conserved cysteine through the conserved F or W. Fields, in order: D gene, clone size, V gene, J gene, CDR3 protein, CDR3 DNA. D genes are given only for firm matches. Some rows mark clone size as missing; the rest say once, few, many or name a class of expanded clone.

NA	NA	TRBV29-1	TRBJ1-2	CSASVNYGYTF	TGCAGCGCTAGCGTTAACTATGGCTACACCTTC
NA	NA	TRBV18	TRBJ2-1	CASSPVQIHEQFF	TGTGCCAGCTCCCCTGTCCAGATCCATGAGCAGTTCTTC
TRBD2	NA	TRBV4-2	TRBJ2-3	CASSLAVGLAGSQGDTQYF	TGTGCCAGCAGCCTTGCGGTGGGACTAGCGGGCTCCCAAGGTGATACGCAGTATTTT
NA	NA	TRBV5-1	TRBJ2-3	CASSSGALEGGSDTQYF	TGCGCCAGCAGTTCCGGGGCTTTAGAAGGGGGTTCAGATACGCAGTATTTT
NA	NA	TRBV30	TRBJ2-3	CAWSVRARKDTQYF	TGTGCCTGGAGTGTAAGGGCCCGGAAAGATACGCAGTATTTT
TRBD2	NA	TRBV19	TRBJ2-3	CASSIGLAGTTDTQYF	TGTGCCAGTAGTATAGGGTTAGCGGGAACCACAGATACGCAGTATTTT
TRBD1	NA	TRBV10-3	TRBJ2-7	CAITDRDEQYF	TGTGCCATAACCGACAGGGACGAGCAGTACTTC
NA	NA	TRBV18	TRBJ1-1	CASSPRGAGAEAFF	TGTGCCAGCTCGCCACGAGGGGCTGGGGCTGAAGCTTTCTTT
NA	NA	TRBV7-9	TRBJ2-5	CASSSGLDQETQYF	TGTGCCAGCAGCTCAGGACTGGACCAAGAGACCCAGTACTTC
NA	NA	TRBV21-1	TRBJ2-5	CASPRRGTGGFIPQETQYF	TGTGCCAGCCCCAGACGTGGGACAGGGGGCTTTATTCCACAAGAGACCCAGTACTTC
NA	NA	TRBV5-6	TRBJ2-3	CASSLGSTDTQYF	TGTGCCAGCAGCTTAGGAAGTACAGATACGCAGTATTTT
TRBD1	NA	TRBV29-1	TRBJ1-2	CSAGGQGDYYGYTF	TGCAGCGCCGGGGGGCAGGGGGATTACTATGGCTACACCTTC
NA	medium-sized	TRBV2	TRBJ2-2	CASSIYLELFF	TGTGCCAGCAGTATTTACCTTGAGCTGTTTTTT
NA	NA	TRBV29-1	TRBJ1-3	CSVDSGNTIYF	TGCAGCGTTGACTCTGGAAACACCATATATTTT
NA	NA	TRBV30	TRBJ1-2	CAWRGVGYGYTF	TGTGCCTGGAGAGGGGTCGGCTATGGCTACACCTTC
NA	few	TRBV7-2	TRBJ2-6	CASRPPLSGANVLTF	TGTGCCAGCAGGCCTCCCCTCTCTGGGGCCAACGTCCTGACTTTC
TRBD1	NA	TRBV28	TRBJ2-7	CASSLPGQSYEQYF	TGTGCCAGCAGTCTCCCGGGACAGAGCTACGAGCAGTACTTC
NA	NA	TRBV7-2	TRBJ1-1	CASSGRWGGDTEAFF	TGTGCCAGCAGCGGGCGTTGGGGAGGGGACACTGAAGCTTTCTTT
NA	NA	TRBV27	TRBJ2-7	CASSPGHGGSSYEQYF	TGTGCCAGCAGTCCCGGTCATGGGGGAAGCTCCTACGAGCAGTACTTC
TRBD2	NA	TRBV6-5	TRBJ2-3	CASTQPGLAGYTQYF	TGTGCCAGCACCCAGCCGGGACTAGCGGGTTATACGCAGTATTTT
NA	NA	TRBV13	TRBJ2-7	CASTPMRNSYEQYF	TGTGCCAGCACCCCTATGAGGAACTCCTACGAGCAGTACTTC
NA	NA	TRBV4-3	TRBJ2-6	CASSQFTGTSLGANVLTF	TGCGCCAGCAGCCAGTTTACAGGGACCTCTCTGGGGGCCAACGTCCTGACTTTC
NA	NA	TRBV6-1	TRBJ1-1	CASSPLLGGNTEAFF	TGTGCCAGCAGTCCACTCTTAGGAGGGAACACTGAAGCTTTCTTT